Shown below are 18 T cell receptor beta chains from a single sample sequenced in a study of T cell responses to AZD1222 COVID-19 vaccine. Using immunoSEQ multiplex PCR, the repertoire was profiled, and TCRdb retains in-frame clones only, with some absent. There are about 140,000 clones in the sample; 88% occur only once, and about 5.4% lies in the top ten. Sample: peripheral blood, taken 28 days after the second dose of the MenACWY control vaccine. The receptors shown here come from an adult who received the MenACWY meningococcal vaccine as a control.

The genes are TRBV27 and TRBJ1-4; D is ambiguous. The length of the CDR3 is 14 residues. Germline CDR1 is MNHEY and CDR2 is SMNVEV (reference sequence). Deletions cut 4 bases from V and 3 bases from J, with 9 bases between. CDR3 sequence (DNA): TGTGCCAGCAGTTGGAACGGGGCTAATGAAAAACTGTTTTTT. Translation gives CASSWNGANEKLFF. The whole variable domain, remainder taken from reference TRBV27 and TRBJ1-4, is EAQVTQNPRYLITVTGKKLTVTCSQNMNHEYMSWYRQDPGLGLRQIYYSMNVEVTDKGDVPEGYKVSRKEKRNFPLILESPSPNQTSLYFCASSWNGANEKLFFGSGTQLSVL.

The J gene is TRBJ2-5, the V gene TRBV12-3 or TRBV12-4, with no clear D. Trimming pared 4 bases from V and 5 bases from J, leaving 8 bases between. The CDR3 extends over 12 amino acids. The CDR3 region has the DNA TGTGCCAGCAGTTCGAGTGGGGAGACCCAGTACTTC. It yields the protein CASSSSGETQYF.

The gene calls are TRBV19 and TRBJ1-2; D is ambiguous. Germline-derived CDR1 and CDR2 are LNHDA and SQIVND (reference sequence). The CDR3 has 14 amino acids. V lost 3 bases and J 5 bases, leaving 13 bases between the germline ends. The CDR3 region is CASSIHGPTYGYTF. As DNA, the CDR3 is TGTGCCAGTAGTATTCATGGACCAACGTATGGCTACACCTTC.

The chain combines TRBV11-3 with TRBJ2-5; the D is unclear. The CDR3 length is 14 residues. Germline V CDR1 and CDR2: SGHNT, YENEEA. The V and J ends lost 5 bases and 5 bases respectively, with 15 bases between them. The CDR3 is CASSLRIRSETQYF. The DNA for the CDR3 is TGTGCCAGCAGCCTCCGGATTAGGTCGGAGACCCAGTACTTC.

The rearrangement uses TRBV2 and TRBJ2-3, with D hard to call. Trimming removed 3 bases from V and 11 bases from J, with 12 bases in between. Germline values: CDR1 SNHLY, CDR2 FYNNEI. CDR3 length: 12 amino acids. Here the CDR3 DNA reads TGTGCCAGCAGTGATGGTATACCCCAGCAGTATTTT. Translated, it gives CASSDGIPQQYF.

The chain carries TRBV7-9 and TRBJ2-7; 13 nucleotides agree with TRBD2. Germline CDR1 and CDR2: SEHNR and FQNEAQ (reference sequence). This CDR3 is 16 amino acids long. Trimming removed 5 bases from V and 3 bases from J; junction bases left unmatched: 7. Here the CDR3 DNA reads TGTGCCAGCAGCGCAGGACTAGCGGGGGTCGACTACGAGCAGTACTTC. Translated, it gives CASSAGLAGVDYEQYF. The full variable domain, its missing parts supplied by reference TRBV7-9 and TRBJ2-7, is DTGVSQNPRHKITKRGQNVTFRCDPISEHNRLYWYRQTLGQGPEFLTYFQNEAQLEKSRLLSDRFSAERPKGSFSTLEIQRTEQGDSAMYLCASSAGLAGVDYEQYFGPGTRLTVT.

This clone appeared a single time. V usage is TRBV5-1 and J usage is TRBJ1-5; D may be TRBD1 (5 bases). The CDR3 covers 14 residues. V was cut by 1 base and J by 7 bases, with 12 bases left in between. Germline V gene data show CDR1 as SGHRS and CDR2 as YFSETQ. The chain's CDR3 is CASSLIAGGQPQHF. In DNA, the CDR3 is TGCGCCAGCAGCTTGATTGCCGGGGGGCAGCCCCAGCATTTT.

This chain connects TRBV12-3 or TRBV12-4 to TRBJ1-2, with D tentatively TRBD1 (6 bases). The CDR3 spans 13 residues. Between the trimmed V and J ends, which lost 7 bases and 2 bases, there was a span of 11 bases. The CDR3, as DNA: TGTGCCAGCAATAGGGGGTCGAACTATGGCTACACCTTC. Protein product: CASNRGSNYGYTF.

This clone was counted once. The chain carries TRBV14 and TRBJ2-7; 8 bases agree with TRBD2. The germline gives CDR1 SGHDN, CDR2 FVKESK. V dropped 2 bases and J dropped 5; count of bases not matched to a gene: 8. The CDR3 covers 15 residues. This CDR3 reads CASSQRWSGRNEQYF. The CDR3 nucleotides read TGTGCCAGCAGCCAAAGGTGGAGCGGGAGAAACGAGCAGTACTTC.

V usage is TRBV3-1 (or the pseudogene TRBV3-2) and J usage is TRBJ2-5; tentatively, D is TRBD1 or TRBD2 (5 bases each). This CDR3 contains 15 residues. V was cut by 8 bases and J by 5 bases, with 21 bases left in between. CDR1 LGHDT and CDR2 YNNKEL come from the germline V gene (reference sequence). The CDR3 DNA sequence: TGTGCCAGCGAGACCCTTGCTGGGACGCGCGAGACCCAGTACTTC. Encoded protein: CASETLAGTRETQYF.

This chain links TRBV2 with TRBJ1-6, with 7 bases lining up with TRBD1. Germline V CDR1 and CDR2: SNHLY, FYNNEI. This CDR3 comprises 15 residues. V lost 4 bases and J lost 7; bases outside the gene matches: 7. The CDR3 sequence: CASSVTGTENSPLHF. The CDR3 DNA reads TGTGCCAGCAGTGTCACCGGGACAGAGAATTCACCCCTCCACTTT.

The chain couples TRBV6-7 to TRBJ1-1; no clear D. TRBV6-7 is marked as an open reading frame, function uncertain. The V gene lost 2 bases and the J gene lost 1 base, with 11 bases spanning the gap. The CDR3 has 15 amino acids. CDR3 in DNA: TGTGCCAGCAGTTACGGGCCCGTGGAGAACACTGAAGCTTTCTTT. It yields the protein CASSYGPVENTEAFF.

The sample holds a few counts of this clone. The chain couples TRBV9 to TRBJ2-2, with 13 nucleotides matching TRBD2. Germline V gives CDR1 SGDLS, CDR2 YYNGEE. V lost 2 bases, J lost 6 bases, and 7 bases stayed unmatched. CDR3 length equals 17 residues. DNA of the CDR3: TGTGCCAGCAGCGTGACCGGGACTAGCGGGACATCCGGGGAGCTGTTTTTT. This encodes CASSVTGTSGTSGELFF.

This chain uses TRBV7-2 with TRBJ2-3, with D uncertain. The germline CDR1 and CDR2 sequences are SGHTA and FQGNSA. This CDR3 comprises 16 residues. With 2 bases removed from V and 0 bases from J, the gap between germline ends came to 12 bases. CDR3 in amino acids: CASSLLNPASTDTQYF. Here the CDR3 DNA reads TGTGCCAGCAGCTTACTCAACCCGGCTAGCACAGATACGCAGTATTTT.

The V and J genes are TRBV3-1 (or the pseudogene TRBV3-2) and TRBJ2-7; D not certain. The CDR3 length is 12 residues. The V gene lost 2 bases and the J gene lost 6 bases, with 8 bases spanning the gap. CDR1 and CDR2 (germline): LGHDT, YNNKEL (reference sequence). In nucleotides, the CDR3 is TGTGCCAGCAGCCAACTATCGGGCGAGCAGTACTTC. Protein: CASSQLSGEQYF.

This chain uses TRBV24-1 with TRBJ2-1; TRBD2 agrees at 7 bases. This CDR3 is 16 amino acids long. V was pared by 3 bases and J by 8 bases, with 12 bases of the junction left unmatched. Germline values: CDR1 KGHDR, CDR2 SFDVKD. In DNA form, the CDR3 reads TGTGCCACCAGTGATCCCGCCGGAGCGGGAAGCTATGAGCAGTTCTTC. It encodes CATSDPAGAGSYEQFF.

This sequence joins TRBV5-1 and TRBJ1-1; D is unresolved. Germline V CDR1 and CDR2: SGHRS, YFSETQ. The CDR3 length is 15 residues. V dropped 0 bases and J dropped 4 bases, with 13 bases sitting between them. CDR3 loop: CASSLALQSGTEAFF. In DNA form, the CDR3 reads TGCGCCAGCAGCTTGGCGTTGCAGTCGGGCACTGAAGCTTTCTTT.

This clone was seen repeatedly, ten times or more. The chain combines TRBV6-2 or TRBV6-3 with TRBJ1-2, with 7 bases fitting TRBD1. V was pared by 5 bases and J by 4 bases, with 4 bases of the junction left unmatched. Germline V lookup: CDR1 MNHEY, CDR2 SVGEGT. The CDR3 is 13 residues long. The CDR3 is CASSRDRVYGYTF. CDR3 sequence (DNA): TGTGCCAGCAGTCGTGACAGGGTCTATGGCTACACCTTC.